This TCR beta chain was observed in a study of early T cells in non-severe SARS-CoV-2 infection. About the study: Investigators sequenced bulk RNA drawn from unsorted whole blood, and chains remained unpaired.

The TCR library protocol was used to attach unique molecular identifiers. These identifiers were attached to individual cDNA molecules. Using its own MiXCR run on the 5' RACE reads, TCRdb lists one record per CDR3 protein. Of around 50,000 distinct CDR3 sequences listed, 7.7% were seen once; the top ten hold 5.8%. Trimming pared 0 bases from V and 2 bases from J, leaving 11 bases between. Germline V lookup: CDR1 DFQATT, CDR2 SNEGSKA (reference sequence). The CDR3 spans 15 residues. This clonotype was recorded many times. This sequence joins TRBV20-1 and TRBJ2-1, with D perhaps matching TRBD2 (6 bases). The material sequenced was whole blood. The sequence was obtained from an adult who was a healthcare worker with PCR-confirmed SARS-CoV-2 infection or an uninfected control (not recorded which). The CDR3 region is CSARDSGGPYNEQFF. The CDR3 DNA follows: TGCAGTGCTAGAGATAGCGGCGGGCCCTACAATGAGCAGTTCTTC.